The rows below give T cell receptor beta chains drawn from one sample of a study of STAT5B mutations in CD4+ large granular lymphocyte leukemia. Repertoires were generated with immunoSEQ multiplex PCR, while TCRdb's copy carries only in-frame clones and drops some. Of nearly 35,000 clones in the sample, roughly 76% were seen once. What was sequenced was CD4+ T cells from blood buffy coats. The receptors were gathered from a human donor in good health. The CDR3 runs from the conserved cysteine through the conserved F or W. A D gene is named only where the DNA matches it firmly. A row's size may be missing; if present it is once, few, many or a size class.

len: 13
abundance: NA
j_gene: TRBJ2-7
d_gene: NA
v_gene: TRBV6-1
CDR3aa: CASSARGISEQYF
CDR3nt: TGTGCCAGCAGTGCAAGGGGGATAAGCGAGCAGTACTTC

len: 16
abundance: NA
j_gene: TRBJ2-1
d_gene: TRBD1
v_gene: TRBV19
CDR3aa: CASRGTGVNPYNEQFF
CDR3nt: TGTGCCAGTAGGGGAACAGGGGTCAACCCTTACAATGAGCAGTTCTTC

len: 16
abundance: NA
j_gene: TRBJ2-3
d_gene: NA
v_gene: TRBV2
CDR3aa: CASRGLVGWGTDTQYF
CDR3nt: TGTGCCAGCAGGGGCCTCGTCGGGTGGGGCACAGATACGCAGTATTTT

len: 16
abundance: NA
j_gene: TRBJ2-7
d_gene: TRBD1
v_gene: TRBV6-6
CDR3aa: CASSPLGKGASHEQYF
CDR3nt: TGTGCCAGCAGTCCCCTTGGTAAGGGGGCGTCCCACGAGCAGTACTTC

len: 17
abundance: NA
j_gene: TRBJ1-1
d_gene: NA
v_gene: TRBV25-1
CDR3aa: CASSEWGTGTVNTEAFF
CDR3nt: TGTGCCAGCAGTGAATGGGGAACCGGGACTGTGAACACTGAAGCTTTCTTT

len: 16
abundance: NA
j_gene: TRBJ2-3
d_gene: NA
v_gene: TRBV29-1
CDR3aa: CSVDGGVAGPTDTQYF
CDR3nt: TGCAGCGTTGACGGAGGGGTTGCGGGGCCCACAGATACGCAGTATTTT

len: 14
abundance: NA
j_gene: TRBJ2-1
d_gene: TRBD2
v_gene: TRBV7-6
CDR3aa: CASSPGTTYNEQFF
CDR3nt: TGTGCCAGCAGCCCCGGGACTACCTACAATGAGCAGTTCTTC

len: 15
abundance: NA
j_gene: TRBJ2-2
d_gene: NA
v_gene: TRBV5-4
CDR3aa: CASSPTETNTGELFF
CDR3nt: TGTGCCAGCAGTCCGACCGAAACGAACACCGGGGAGCTGTTTTTT

len: 14
abundance: NA
j_gene: TRBJ2-5
d_gene: NA
v_gene: TRBV5-4
CDR3aa: CASSSAGTQETQYF
CDR3nt: TGTGCCAGCAGCTCCGCCGGGACTCAAGAGACCCAGTACTTC

len: 12
abundance: few
j_gene: TRBJ1-1
d_gene: NA
v_gene: TRBV30
CDR3aa: CAWTGVVTEAFF
CDR3nt: TGTGCCTGGACAGGGGTGGTCACTGAAGCTTTCTTT

len: 16
abundance: NA
j_gene: TRBJ2-7
d_gene: NA
v_gene: TRBV21-1
CDR3aa: CASSKEGRLSTYEQYF
CDR3nt: TGTGCCAGCAGCAAAGAAGGCAGGCTGAGCACCTACGAGCAGTACTTC

len: 16
abundance: NA
j_gene: TRBJ1-5
d_gene: NA
v_gene: TRBV7-2
CDR3aa: CASSWRTGPSNQPQHF
CDR3nt: TGTGCCAGCAGCTGGCGAACAGGGCCTAGCAATCAGCCCCAGCATTTT

len: 13
abundance: NA
j_gene: TRBJ1-2
d_gene: NA
v_gene: TRBV9
CDR3aa: CASSVQDLGGYTF
CDR3nt: TGTGCCAGCAGCGTACAGGACCTGGGGGGCTACACCTTC

len: 12
abundance: few
j_gene: TRBJ1-1
d_gene: NA
v_gene: TRBV2
CDR3aa: CASSPMNTEAFF
CDR3nt: TGTGCCAGCTCACCAATGAACACTGAAGCTTTCTTT

len: 15
abundance: NA
j_gene: TRBJ1-2
d_gene: TRBD1
v_gene: TRBV10-3
CDR3aa: CAISERDRDPNGYTF
CDR3nt: TGTGCCATCAGTGAACGGGACAGGGACCCCAATGGCTACACCTTC

len: 15
abundance: once
j_gene: TRBJ1-4
d_gene: NA
v_gene: TRBV2
CDR3aa: CASTPGLPRGEKLFF
CDR3nt: TGTGCCAGCACTCCGGGACTGCCTAGGGGTGAAAAACTGTTTTTT

len: 14
abundance: NA
j_gene: TRBJ1-1
d_gene: NA
v_gene: TRBV10-1
CDR3aa: CASSESFRDTEAFF
CDR3nt: TGCGCCAGCAGTGAGTCCTTCAGGGACACTGAAGCTTTCTTT

len: 13
abundance: NA
j_gene: TRBJ1-3
d_gene: NA
v_gene: TRBV7-6
CDR3aa: CASSLVRGNTIYF
CDR3nt: TGTGCCAGCAGCTTAGTCCGGGGAAACACCATATATTTT

len: 14
abundance: once
j_gene: TRBJ2-1
d_gene: NA
v_gene: TRBV7-2
CDR3aa: CASSLDAGAQEQFF
CDR3nt: TGTGCCAGCAGCTTAGATGCGGGGGCCCAGGAGCAGTTCTTC

len: 15
abundance: NA
j_gene: TRBJ2-7
d_gene: NA
v_gene: TRBV5-1
CDR3aa: CASSTGVSGYAEQYF
CDR3nt: TGCGCCAGCAGCACGGGAGTCAGTGGGTATGCTGAGCAGTACTTC

len: 16
abundance: NA
j_gene: TRBJ1-2
d_gene: TRBD1
v_gene: TRBV15
CDR3aa: CATSRVGGQLNYGYTF
CDR3nt: TGTGCCACCAGCAGAGTGGGGGGACAGCTTAACTATGGCTACACCTTC

len: 13
abundance: few
j_gene: TRBJ2-2
d_gene: NA
v_gene: TRBV5-4
CDR3aa: CASSLANTGELFF
CDR3nt: TGTGCCAGCAGCTTGGCGAACACCGGGGAGCTGTTTTTT

len: 17
abundance: NA
j_gene: TRBJ1-5
d_gene: NA
v_gene: TRBV28
CDR3aa: CASSLYGLSGGNQPQHF
CDR3nt: TGTGCCAGCAGTCTTTACGGTCTGTCGGGAGGCAATCAGCCCCAGCATTTT

len: 12
abundance: few
j_gene: TRBJ1-1
d_gene: NA
v_gene: TRBV29-1
CDR3aa: CSHSEGRTEAFF
CDR3nt: TGCAGCCACTCGGAGGGACGGACTGAAGCTTTCTTT

len: 15
abundance: NA
j_gene: TRBJ2-1
d_gene: NA
v_gene: TRBV9
CDR3aa: CASSASVIDTNEQFF
CDR3nt: TGTGCCAGCAGCGCTAGCGTAATAGACACCAATGAGCAGTTCTTC

len: 17
abundance: NA
j_gene: TRBJ1-3
d_gene: TRBD1
v_gene: TRBV5-6
CDR3aa: CASSLGTGRNAGNTIYF
CDR3nt: TGTGCCAGCAGCTTGGGGACAGGGAGAAATGCTGGAAACACCATATATTTT

len: 13
abundance: NA
j_gene: TRBJ2-5
d_gene: NA
v_gene: TRBV10-2
CDR3aa: CASSDSAQETQYF
CDR3nt: TGCGCCAGCAGTGATTCCGCCCAAGAGACCCAGTACTTC

len: 16
abundance: NA
j_gene: TRBJ2-5
d_gene: TRBD2
v_gene: TRBV7-8
CDR3aa: CASSLAGLAVQETQYF
CDR3nt: TGTGCCAGCAGCTTAGCGGGACTAGCGGTGCAAGAGACCCAGTACTTC

len: 12
abundance: NA
j_gene: TRBJ1-1
d_gene: NA
v_gene: TRBV11-2
CDR3aa: CASSLVREEAFF
CDR3nt: TGTGCCAGCAGCTTAGTCCGGGAGGAAGCTTTCTTT

len: 17
abundance: few
j_gene: TRBJ2-7
d_gene: TRBD1
v_gene: TRBV7-6
CDR3aa: CASSRVGGQGPIYEQYF
CDR3nt: TGTGCCAGCAGCCGAGTGGGGGGACAGGGGCCGATCTACGAGCAGTACTTC

len: 17
abundance: NA
j_gene: TRBJ2-5
d_gene: TRBD2
v_gene: TRBV5-6
CDR3aa: CASSQGLAGVFGKTQYF
CDR3nt: TGTGCCAGCAGCCAAGGACTAGCGGGAGTATTCGGGAAGACCCAGTACTTC

len: 16
abundance: NA
j_gene: TRBJ2-7
d_gene: NA
v_gene: TRBV5-6
CDR3aa: CASSLGPTGSFSEQYF
CDR3nt: TGTGCCAGCAGCTTGGGTCCTACAGGGTCCTTCTCCGAGCAGTACTTC

len: 14
abundance: NA
j_gene: TRBJ1-1
d_gene: NA
v_gene: TRBV7-6
CDR3aa: CASSVAGMNTEAFF
CDR3nt: TGTGCCAGCAGCGTGGCCGGCATGAACACTGAAGCTTTCTTT

len: 14
abundance: once
j_gene: TRBJ2-2
d_gene: NA
v_gene: TRBV7-9
CDR3aa: CASSPPQNTGELFF
CDR3nt: TGTGCCAGCAGCCCCCCACAGAACACCGGGGAGCTGTTTTTT

len: 15
abundance: NA
j_gene: TRBJ2-1
d_gene: TRBD2
v_gene: TRBV6-1
CDR3aa: CASSSRGGSYNEQFF
CDR3nt: TGTGCCAGCAGTTCGCGGGGGGGGTCCTACAATGAGCAGTTCTTC

len: 13
abundance: NA
j_gene: TRBJ2-3
d_gene: NA
v_gene: TRBV9
CDR3aa: CASSVGGTDTQYF
CDR3nt: TGTGCCAGCAGCGTGGGGGGCACAGATACGCAGTATTTT

len: 15
abundance: NA
j_gene: TRBJ1-2
d_gene: TRBD1
v_gene: TRBV6-1
CDR3aa: CASSVPPGQIYGYTF
CDR3nt: TGTGCCAGCAGTGTACCCCCGGGACAGATATATGGCTACACCTTC

len: 16
abundance: NA
j_gene: TRBJ2-1
d_gene: TRBD2
v_gene: TRBV6-5
CDR3aa: CASSYGASGAYNEQFF
CDR3nt: TGTGCCAGCAGTTACGGGGCTAGCGGGGCCTACAATGAGCAGTTCTTC

len: 14
abundance: NA
j_gene: TRBJ2-7
d_gene: TRBD2
v_gene: TRBV6-1
CDR3aa: CASSPISGGSRQYF
CDR3nt: TGTGCCAGCAGTCCTATTAGCGGGGGCTCCCGTCAGTACTTC

len: 14
abundance: NA
j_gene: TRBJ1-5
d_gene: NA
v_gene: TRBV27
CDR3aa: CASSFGGSNQPQHF
CDR3nt: TGTGCCAGCAGTTTTGGGGGTAGCAATCAGCCCCAGCATTTT

len: 11
abundance: NA
j_gene: TRBJ1-1
d_gene: NA
v_gene: TRBV29-1
CDR3aa: CSVEGNTEAFF
CDR3nt: TGCAGCGTTGAGGGTAACACTGAAGCTTTCTTT

len: 13
abundance: few
j_gene: TRBJ1-1
d_gene: NA
v_gene: TRBV19
CDR3aa: CASSIDLGTEAFF
CDR3nt: TGTGCCAGTAGTATAGACTTGGGGACTGAAGCTTTCTTT

len: 14
abundance: NA
j_gene: TRBJ1-5
d_gene: NA
v_gene: TRBV27
CDR3aa: CASSFTGQRQPQHF
CDR3nt: TGTGCCAGCAGTTTTACAGGGCAGCGCCAGCCCCAGCATTTT

len: 15
abundance: few
j_gene: TRBJ2-7
d_gene: NA
v_gene: TRBV2
CDR3aa: CASHRGGTGPYEQYF
CDR3nt: TGTGCCAGCCACCGGGGGGGGACAGGGCCCTACGAGCAGTACTTC

len: 15
abundance: NA
j_gene: TRBJ1-2
d_gene: TRBD1
v_gene: TRBV5-6
CDR3aa: CASSGTGEVNYGYTF
CDR3nt: TGTGCCAGCAGCGGGACAGGGGAAGTTAACTATGGCTACACCTTC

len: 17
abundance: NA
j_gene: TRBJ2-2
d_gene: TRBD2
v_gene: TRBV5-6
CDR3aa: CASSLEGLAGRPGELFF
CDR3nt: TGTGCCAGCAGCTTGGAGGGACTAGCGGGGCGGCCCGGGGAGCTGTTTTTT

len: 16
abundance: NA
j_gene: TRBJ2-1
d_gene: TRBD1
v_gene: TRBV30
CDR3aa: CAWSAPTGVSYNEQFF
CDR3nt: TGTGCCTGGAGTGCGCCGACAGGGGTATCCTACAATGAGCAGTTCTTC

len: 14
abundance: NA
j_gene: TRBJ1-1
d_gene: TRBD1
v_gene: TRBV5-1
CDR3aa: CASSLGQGGTEAFF
CDR3nt: TGCGCCAGCAGCTTGGGACAGGGGGGCACTGAAGCTTTCTTT

len: 15
abundance: once
j_gene: TRBJ1-5
d_gene: NA
v_gene: TRBV6-5
CDR3aa: CASRPWGDVNQPQHF
CDR3nt: TGTGCCAGCAGACCCTGGGGGGATGTAAATCAGCCCCAGCATTTT

len: 15
abundance: NA
j_gene: TRBJ1-1
d_gene: NA
v_gene: TRBV6-4
CDR3aa: CASSPGRDMNTEAFF
CDR3nt: TGTGCCAGCAGTCCGGGGCGGGACATGAACACTGAAGCTTTCTTT

len: 14
abundance: NA
j_gene: TRBJ1-1
d_gene: TRBD1
v_gene: TRBV18
CDR3aa: CASSPKTGGEGAFF
CDR3nt: TGTGCCAGCTCCCCAAAGACAGGGGGCGAGGGGGCTTTCTTT